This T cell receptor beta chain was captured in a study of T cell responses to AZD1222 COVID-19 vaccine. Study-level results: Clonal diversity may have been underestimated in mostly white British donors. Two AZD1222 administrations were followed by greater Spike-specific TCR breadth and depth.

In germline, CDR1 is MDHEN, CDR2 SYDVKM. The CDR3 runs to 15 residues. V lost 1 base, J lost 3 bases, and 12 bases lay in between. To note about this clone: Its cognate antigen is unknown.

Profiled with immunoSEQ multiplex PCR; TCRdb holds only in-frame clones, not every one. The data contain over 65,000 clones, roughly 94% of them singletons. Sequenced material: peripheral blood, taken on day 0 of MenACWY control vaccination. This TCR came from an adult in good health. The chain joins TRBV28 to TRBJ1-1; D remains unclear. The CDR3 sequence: CASSLYRTGDTEAFF. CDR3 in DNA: TGTGCCAGCAGTTTATACAGAACCGGGGACACTGAAGCTTTCTTT.